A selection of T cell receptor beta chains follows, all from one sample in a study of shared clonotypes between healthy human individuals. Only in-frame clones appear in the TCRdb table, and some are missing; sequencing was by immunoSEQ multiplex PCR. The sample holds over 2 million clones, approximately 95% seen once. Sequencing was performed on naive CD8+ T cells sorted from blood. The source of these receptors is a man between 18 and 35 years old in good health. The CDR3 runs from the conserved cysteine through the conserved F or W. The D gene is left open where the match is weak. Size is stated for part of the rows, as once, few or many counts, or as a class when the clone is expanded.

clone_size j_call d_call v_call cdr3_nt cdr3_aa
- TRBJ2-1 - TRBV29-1 TGCAGCGTTCTCGGCGGTCCATACAATGAGCAGTTCTTC CSVLGGPYNEQFF
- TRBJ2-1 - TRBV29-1 TGCAGCGCCCTGGTCCTGCGGGGATACAATGAGCAGTTCTTC CSALVLRGYNEQFF
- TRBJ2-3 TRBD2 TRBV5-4 TGTGCCAGCAGCGGACTAGCGGGGGGTCCAGATACGCAGTATTTT CASSGLAGGPDTQYF
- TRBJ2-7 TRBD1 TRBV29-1 TGCAGCGTTGCCAAAACAGGGGTAGCCTACGAGCAGTACTTC CSVAKTGVAYEQYF
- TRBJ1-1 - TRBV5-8 TGTGCCAGCAGCTTGGTCGGTAGGGTGAACACTGAAGCTTTCTTT CASSLVGRVNTEAFF
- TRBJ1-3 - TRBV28 TGTGCCAGCAGGGGAGACCCCCACTCTGGAAACACCATATATTTT CASRGDPHSGNTIYF
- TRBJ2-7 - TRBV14 TGTGCCAGCAGCCAATACGCGGACAGTTACTACGAGCAGTACTTC CASSQYADSYYEQYF
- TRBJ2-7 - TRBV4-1 TGCGCCAGCAGCATCCGGGACGATCTAACCTACGAGCAGTACTTC CASSIRDDLTYEQYF
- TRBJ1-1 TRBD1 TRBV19 TGTGCCAGTAGTATATACGGGACAGGCAACACTGAAGCTTTCTTT CASSIYGTGNTEAFF
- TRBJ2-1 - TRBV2 TGTGCCAGCAGCTTAACAGGGCCGAATGAGCAGTTCTTC CASSLTGPNEQFF
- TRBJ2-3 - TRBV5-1 TGCGCCAGCAGCTTGGTCCCAGTAGGGGGGCACACAGATACGCAGTATTTT CASSLVPVGGHTDTQYF
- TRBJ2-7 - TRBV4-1 TGCGCCAGCAGCCAAGAGGTACCTCACTCCCCATCCTACGAGCAGTACTTC CASSQEVPHSPSYEQYF
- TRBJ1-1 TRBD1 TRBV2 TGTGCCAGCACCGACAGGGGATTCGGGAGCACTGAAGCTTTCTTT CASTDRGFGSTEAFF
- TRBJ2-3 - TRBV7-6 TGTGCCAGCAGCCGGGGACCGAGCACAGATACGCAGTATTTT CASSRGPSTDTQYF
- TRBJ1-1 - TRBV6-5 TGTGCCAGCAGCCCTGAGGTGAACACTGAAGCTTTCTTT CASSPEVNTEAFF
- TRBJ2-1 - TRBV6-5 TGTGCCAGCAGCCATCCCAGGGGAGGAGAGCAGTTCTTC CASSHPRGGEQFF
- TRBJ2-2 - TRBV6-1 TGTGCCAGCAGTTGGGCCGGGGAGCTGTTTTTT CASSWAGELFF
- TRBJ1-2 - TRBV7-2 TGTGCCAGCACCTCATTGGAGGGTCGGGGACTTCTAGTTGGCTACACCTTC CASTSLEGRGLLVGYTF
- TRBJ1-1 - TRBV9 TGTGCCAGCAGCGAAATGAGGGGGGGCACTGAAGCTTTCTTT CASSEMRGGTEAFF
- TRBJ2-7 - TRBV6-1 TGTGCCAGCAGTGAGTCAGTGGAAATAAGGGAGCAGTACTTC CASSESVEIREQYF
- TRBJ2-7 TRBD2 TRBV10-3 TGTGCCATCAGTGAAGGTCTAGCGGGGTCCTACGAGCAGTACTTC CAISEGLAGSYEQYF
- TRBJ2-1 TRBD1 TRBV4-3 TGCGCCAGCAGCCAAGGGACAGGGGACTACAATGAGCAGTTCTTC CASSQGTGDYNEQFF
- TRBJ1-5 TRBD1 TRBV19 TGTGCCAGTAGTATTGGACAGGGGGTAAATCAGCCCCAGCATTTT CASSIGQGVNQPQHF
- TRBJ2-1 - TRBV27 TGTGCCAGCAGTTTAGTCGCGGGACAGATATTCAATGAGCAGTTCTTC CASSLVAGQIFNEQFF
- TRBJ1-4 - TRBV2 TGTGCCAGCCGTGGGACGTTCATGGGGGAAAAACTGTTTTTT CASRGTFMGEKLFF
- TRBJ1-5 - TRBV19 TGTGCCAGTAGTATAGAGGCCCCACGGCCCCAGCATTTT CASSIEAPRPQHF
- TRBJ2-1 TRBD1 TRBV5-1 TGCGCCAGCAGCTGGACAGGGACAAATGAGCAGTTCTTC CASSWTGTNEQFF
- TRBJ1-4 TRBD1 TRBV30 TGTGCCTGGAGTGAGGGGGCAGCAACTAATGAAAAACTGTTTTTT CAWSEGAATNEKLFF
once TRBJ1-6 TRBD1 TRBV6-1 TGTGCCAGCAGTGAAGTAGGGACAGCCGATAATTCACCCCTCCACTTT CASSEVGTADNSPLHF
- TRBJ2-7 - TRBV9 TGTGCCAGCAGCGAAGGTACGGCCTACGAGCAGTACTTC CASSEGTAYEQYF
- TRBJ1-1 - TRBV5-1 TGCGCCAGCAGCAAGAAGGCAGAGGGGACTGAAGCTTTCTTT CASSKKAEGTEAFF
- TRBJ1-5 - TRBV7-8 TGTGCCAGCAGCTTAGGGGGGGAGTCGCAGCCCCAGCATTTT CASSLGGESQPQHF
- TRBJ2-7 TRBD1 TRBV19 TGTGCCAGTAGTCCAACAGGGGCTTACTCCTACGAGCAGTACTTC CASSPTGAYSYEQYF
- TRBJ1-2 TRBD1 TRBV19 TGTGCCAGTAGTCCGGACAGGGTGTTTGGCTACACCTTC CASSPDRVFGYTF
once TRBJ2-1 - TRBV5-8 TGTGCCAGCAGCTTGGGCAGGTTCTACAATGAGCAGTTCTTC CASSLGRFYNEQFF
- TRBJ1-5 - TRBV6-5 TGTGCCAGCAGCTACCGGGGTAATCAGCCCCAGCATTTT CASSYRGNQPQHF
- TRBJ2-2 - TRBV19 TGTGCCAGTAGTATCTTGACTAGCACCGGGGAGCTGTTTTTT CASSILTSTGELFF
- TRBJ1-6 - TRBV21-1 TGTGCCAGCAGCAAAGGGAATTCACCCCTCCACTTT CASSKGNSPLHF
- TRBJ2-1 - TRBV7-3 TGTGCCAGCAGCTTAACACACGACCCGACCTATGAGCAGTTCTTC CASSLTHDPTYEQFF
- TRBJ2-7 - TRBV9 TGTGCCAGCAGCGCCCCGTTTTCCGAGCAGTACTTC CASSAPFSEQYF
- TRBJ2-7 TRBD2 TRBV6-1 TGTGCCAGCAGTGAACGGGCCAGCGGGGGGCCCTTGAGCTCCTACGAGCAGTACTTC CASSERASGGPLSSYEQYF
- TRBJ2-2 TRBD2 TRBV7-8 TGTGCCAGCAGCTTTTGGCGGGAGGCACCTCCCGGGGAGCTGTTTTTT CASSFWREAPPGELFF
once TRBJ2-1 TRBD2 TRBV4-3 TGCGCCAGCAGCCAAGATTTCAAACGGGAGGGCCCTAATGAGCAGTTCTTC CASSQDFKREGPNEQFF
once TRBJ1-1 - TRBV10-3 TGTGCCAACCAACAGAGCGTGAACACTGAAGCTTTCTTT CANQQSVNTEAFF
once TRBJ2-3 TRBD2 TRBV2 TGTGCCAGCAGTGACTACTGGGGCGGGAGGGGTACGCAGTATTTT CASSDYWGGRGTQYF
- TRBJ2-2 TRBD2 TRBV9 TGTGCCAGCGGCGGGAGGGCCTTAGGCGGGGAGCTGTTTTTT CASGGRALGGELFF
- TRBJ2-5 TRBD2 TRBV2 TGTGCCAGCAGTGATCTGCGGGAGGGCCCCCAAGAGACCCAGTACTTC CASSDLREGPQETQYF
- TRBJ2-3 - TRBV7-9 TGTGCCAGCAGCGCCCCGGGAACAGATACGCAGTATTTT CASSAPGTDTQYF
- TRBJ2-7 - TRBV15 TGTGCCACCAGCGATACGGGAGCGGGCGAGCAGTACTTC CATSDTGAGEQYF
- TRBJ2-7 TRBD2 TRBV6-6 TGTGCCAGCAGTTTAGCGGGGGGTGACGAGCAGTACTTC CASSLAGGDEQYF
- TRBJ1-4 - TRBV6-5 TGTGCCAGCAGTTACTCGGGCAGTGAAAATGAAAAACTGTTTTTT CASSYSGSENEKLFF